The rows below give T cell receptor beta chains drawn from one sample of a study of lymphopenia after photon versus proton radiotherapy. Clones were read by immunoSEQ multiplex PCR, and TCRdb kept only the in-frame ones, dropping some. The sample has about 33,000 clones; 90% are singletons. The sample here was peripheral blood, taken from a patient treated with photon-based radiotherapy. The receptors come from a woman aged 45-65 years with pancreatic cancer. Both conserved end residues are part of each CDR3. D genes are given only for firm matches. Only some rows state a clone size, as once, few, many or a class for expanded clones.

J,length,V,D,size,DNA,CDR3
TRBJ2-3,16,TRBV29-1,TRBD2,once,TGCAGCGTTTCAGTAGCCCTTAGCGGGAGCACAGATACGCAGTATTTT,CSVSVALSGSTDTQYF
TRBJ2-7,12,TRBV30,-,-,TGTGCCTGGAGTGTACCAGACTACGAGCAGTACTTC,CAWSVPDYEQYF
TRBJ2-3,12,TRBV29-1,-,-,TGCAGCGTTGGATCTGGAACAGATACGCAGTATTTT,CSVGSGTDTQYF
TRBJ1-2,13,TRBV5-6,TRBD1,-,TGTGCCAGCAGCCCGGGACAGAACTATGGCTACACCTTC,CASSPGQNYGYTF
TRBJ2-7,14,TRBV27,TRBD1,-,TGTGCCAGCAGCCAGGGACAGGGTTTCGACGAGCAGTACTTC,CASSQGQGFDEQYF
TRBJ1-2,14,TRBV27,-,few,TGTGCCAGCAGTTTAATTCCAGACTTCTATGGCTACACCTTC,CASSLIPDFYGYTF
TRBJ2-7,15,TRBV30,TRBD2,once,TGTGCCTGGAGTAAGGTAGCGGGAGCCACCTACGAGCAGTACTTC,CAWSKVAGATYEQYF
TRBJ1-1,15,TRBV7-9,-,-,TGTGCCAGCAGCCAGGCGGGGGCCTTGAACACTGAAGCTTTCTTT,CASSQAGALNTEAFF
TRBJ2-2,18,TRBV10-1,TRBD2,-,TGCGCCAGCAGCCGCGGGACTAGCGGGAGGGCTGACACCGGGGAGCTGTTTTTT,CASSRGTSGRADTGELFF
TRBJ2-2,14,TRBV9,TRBD1,-,TGTGCCAGCAGCCCCCAACAGGGGAACGGGGAGCTGTTTTTT,CASSPQQGNGELFF
TRBJ2-7,13,TRBV11-2,-,-,TGTGCCAGCAGCTTTAAAGAGGGCTACGAGCAGTACTTC,CASSFKEGYEQYF
TRBJ2-1,15,TRBV19,TRBD2,-,TGTGCCAGTACCTATAGCGGGACCTCCTACAATGAGCAGTTCTTC,CASTYSGTSYNEQFF
TRBJ2-3,14,TRBV5-1,-,once,TGCGCCAGCAGCTTGCGCCAGGGAGTGTCGAGGGGGTATTTT,CASSLRQGVSRGYF
TRBJ2-7,18,TRBV5-5,TRBD1,once,TGTGCCAGCAGCAGTTTTTACCGGGACAGGGTAAAAAGCGGCGAGCAGTACTTC,CASSSFYRDRVKSGEQYF
TRBJ2-7,13,TRBV29-1,-,-,TGCAGCGTTCTTCAGGGGAAGGCCTACGAGCAGTACTTC,CSVLQGKAYEQYF
TRBJ2-1,15,TRBV6-5,-,-,TGTGCCAGCAGTTACTCGATTGGGGGGAACAATGAGCAGTTCTTC,CASSYSIGGNNEQFF
TRBJ1-1,13,TRBV29-1,-,-,TGCAGCGTTGAAGTCGGACAGAACACTGAAGCTTTCTTT,CSVEVGQNTEAFF
TRBJ1-1,15,TRBV19,-,-,TGTGCCAGTAGTATAGCCCCCGGACAAAACACTGAAGCTTTCTTT,CASSIAPGQNTEAFF